This T cell receptor beta chain was identified during a study of blood T cell repertoires in COVID-19. How the authors handled the data: Amplification from reference gene primers served as the basis for estimated nucleated cell counts. Clones were sequenced by immunoSEQ multiplex PCR, and TCRdb holds only the in-frame ones, with some missing. The V and J calls and the clone size are those of that table, but D and trimming were determined from the DNA. The table lists some 400,000 clones, around 87% of them singletons. Participants were aged roughly 18 to 100 years from some 24 US areas. In Cohort 3, a recovered donor had either two negative PCRs, clearance, or symptom resolution. The CDR3 consists of 14 residues. V was pared by 3 bases and J by 4 bases, with 12 bases between. CDR1 SNHLY and CDR2 FYNNEI come from the germline V gene.

The chain uses TRBV2 and TRBJ1-2; D is unresolved. Input material: PBMCs or T cells enriched from blood (not recorded which). The source of this sequence is a man in his thirties or forties who had recovered from COVID-19. The CDR3 coding sequence is TGTGCCAGCAGTGAGAGCCCCCTTCTCTATGGCTACACCTTC. Translation: CASSESPLLYGYTF.